Each of the 18 T cell receptor beta chains below was sequenced from the same sample in a study of T cells in tumors after PD-1 blockade. TCRdb's table, derived via immunoSEQ multiplex PCR, lists solely in-frame clones and lacks some. The profile shows about 14,000 clones, 70% to 85% of them singletons. The sequencing here drew on PBMCs, taken after anti-PD-1 treatment. These receptor sequences come from a human donor with basal cell carcinoma.

The V and J genes are TRBV13 and TRBJ2-5; 9 bases fit TRBD2. CDR1 PRHDT and CDR2 FYEKMQ come from the germline V gene (reference sequence). The CDR3 has 15 amino acids. The J segment lost 4 bases and the V segment lost 4 bases, leaving 7 bases of the junction unmatched. The DNA of the CDR3 is TGTGCCAGCAGCTCAGTAGCGGGGGAGGGAGAGACCCAGTACTTC. As protein: CASSSVAGEGETQYF.

V usage is TRBV4-2 and J usage is TRBJ1-2; a possible D gene is TRBD1 (6 bases). The CDR3 is made up of 14 amino acids. V dropped 4 bases and J dropped 6 bases, with 15 bases sitting between them. Germline loops: CDR1 LGHNA, CDR2 YNFKEQ. CDR3 in amino acids: CASSPGQPVDGYTF. The DNA of the CDR3 is TGTGCCAGCAGCCCCGGACAGCCCGTGGATGGCTACACCTTC.

The CDR3 DNA follows: TGCGCCAGCAGCTTCGGGACAGCTAATGAAAAACTGTTTTTT. This translates into CASSFGTANEKLFF. This chain uses TRBV5-1 with TRBJ1-4; 7 bases line up with TRBD1. Germline assignment: CDR1 SGHRS and CDR2 YFSETQ. This CDR3 is 14 amino acids long. V was pared by 2 bases and J by 3 bases, with 1 base of the junction left unmatched. The variable domain in full, with the rest retrieved from reference TRBV5-1 and TRBJ1-4, is KAGVTQTPRYLIKTRGQQVTLSCSPISGHRSVSWYQQTPGQGLQFLFEYFSETQRNKGNFPGRFSGRQFSNSRSEMNVSTLELGDSALYLCASSFGTANEKLFFGSGTQLSVL.

The CDR3, as DNA: TGTGCCAGCAGCGAAACGAACAGGAATCAGCCCCAGCATTTT. This encodes CASSETNRNQPQHF. This rearrangement joins TRBV7-9 to TRBJ1-5; D perhaps matches TRBD1 (5 bases). CDR3 length: 14 residues. V lost 5 bases and J lost 4, with 12 bases in between. Germline-derived CDR1 and CDR2 are SEHNR and FQNEAQ (reference sequence).

The chain joins TRBV18 to TRBJ2-4, with D perhaps TRBD2 (5 bases). The germline V gene has CDR1 KGHSH and CDR2 LQKENI. This CDR3 has 13 residues. With 3 bases removed from V and 9 bases from J, the gap between germline ends came to 12 bases. The chain's CDR3 is CASSPDRRGIQYF. The DNA of the CDR3 is TGTGCCAGCTCACCGGACCGTCGGGGCATTCAGTACTTC.

V is TRBV10-1 and J is TRBJ2-7; 8 bases line up with TRBD1. The germline CDR1 and CDR2 sequences are WNHNN and SYGVQD (reference sequence). The CDR3 consists of 12 residues. CDR3 loop: CVDRGQGREQYF. DNA for the CDR3: TGCGTCGACAGGGGTCAGGGTCGCGAGCAGTACTTC.

The rearrangement joins TRBV6-5 to TRBJ2-1, with 7 bases identical to TRBD1. The CDR3 consists of 16 residues. Germline V gives CDR1 MNHEY, CDR2 SVGAGI. J lost 2 bases, V lost 0 bases, and 4 bases had no gene match. This chain's CDR3 is CASSYSRQGPYNEQFF. The CDR3 DNA sequence: TGTGCCAGCAGTTACTCGAGACAGGGCCCCTACAATGAGCAGTTCTTC.

The chain has TRBV10-3 and TRBJ2-7; TRBD1 might be the D (5 bases). The CDR3 is 12 residues long. CDR1 and CDR2 (germline): ENHRY, SYGVKD. The V end lost 6 bases, the J end lost 6 bases, and 12 bases lay between the germline ends. CDR3 sequence reads: CAIRKTEGEQYF. CDR3 bases: TGTGCCATCAGGAAGACAGAAGGCGAGCAGTACTTC.

This chain joins TRBV5-6 and TRBJ1-1; 12 bases match TRBD1. Germline CDR1 SGHDT, CDR2 YYEEEE. The CDR3 contains 14 residues. The V and J ends lost 4 bases and 4 bases, in that order; junction bases with no gene match: 2. CDR3 DNA sequence: TGTGCCAGCAGCGGGACAGGGGGCGTCACTGAAGCTTTCTTT. Encoded protein: CASSGTGGVTEAFF. Variable domain in full (rest from reference TRBV5-6 and TRBJ1-1): DAGVTQSPTHLIKTRGQQVTLRCSPKSGHDTVSWYQQALGQGPQFIFQYYEEEERQRGNFPDRFSGHQFPNYSSELNVNALLLGDSALYLCASSGTGGVTEAFFGQGTRLTVV.

A few counts support this clone. The V and J genes are TRBV29-1 and TRBJ2-3, with D perhaps TRBD1 (7 bases). Germline-derived CDR1 and CDR2 are SQVTM and ANQGSEA. Trimming took 7 bases from V and 3 from J, leaving 14 bases between them. CDR3 length equals 13 residues. The CDR3 loop reads CSGDRGGTDTQYF. CDR3 sequence (DNA): TGCAGCGGGGACAGAGGGGGGACAGATACGCAGTATTTT.

This chain uses TRBV2 with TRBJ1-2, with D unresolved. The germline V gene encodes CDR1 SNHLY and CDR2 FYNNEI. The CDR3 length is 15 residues. The germline V and J ends were trimmed by 2 bases and 2 bases, with 12 bases remaining between them. CDR3 residues: CASSELEGPNYGYTF. The CDR3 nucleotides read TGTGCCAGCAGTGAATTGGAAGGGCCGAACTATGGCTACACCTTC.

The CDR3 spells CASILTRVGATEAFF. The CDR3 bases are TGTGCCAGTATCCTCACCAGGGTAGGGGCCACTGAAGCTTTCTTT. The chain has TRBV19 and TRBJ1-1; weak D call: TRBD1 (5 bases). This CDR3 contains 15 residues. Germline CDR1 reads LNHDA; CDR2 reads SQIVND (reference sequence). V gave up 7 bases and J gave up 4 bases, with 19 bases separating them.

The V call is TRBV9, the J call TRBJ1-5; the D is unclear. V dropped 1 base and J dropped 0 bases, with 8 bases sitting between them. CDR1 and CDR2 from the germline V gene are SGDLS and YYNGEE. The CDR3 spans 15 residues. CDR3 DNA sequence: TGTGCCAGCAGCGTAAGCAGCAATAGCAATCAGCCCCAGCATTTT. It yields the protein CASSVSSNSNQPQHF.

The chain has TRBV5-1 and TRBJ1-2, with 11 bases lining up with TRBD1. The length of the CDR3 is 14 residues. The J segment lost 8 bases and the V segment lost 3 bases, leaving 6 bases of the junction unmatched. Per the germline V gene, CDR1 is SGHRS and CDR2 is YFSETQ. CDR3 in amino acids: CASSWDRGREGYTF. The CDR3 region has the DNA TGCGCCAGCAGCTGGGACAGGGGGAGAGAGGGCTACACCTTC. Drawing the rest from reference TRBV5-1 and TRBJ1-2, the complete variable domain is KAGVTQTPRYLIKTRGQQVTLSCSPISGHRSVSWYQQTPGQGLQFLFEYFSETQRNKGNFPGRFSGRQFSNSRSEMNVSTLELGDSALYLCASSWDRGREGYTFGSGTRLTVV.

This clone has a single count. J is TRBJ1-5 and V is TRBV7-9; no reliable D call. This CDR3 contains 17 residues. Germline assignment: CDR1 SEHNR and CDR2 FQNEAQ (reference sequence). Deletions cut 0 bases from V and 4 bases from J, with 16 bases between. CDR3 sequence reads: CASSLALTGSPNQPQHF. In DNA form, the CDR3 reads TGTGCCAGCAGCTTAGCGCTAACGGGCAGTCCTAATCAGCCCCAGCATTTT.

The chain employs TRBV19 and TRBJ2-7; 11 bases agree with TRBD2. Germline CDR1 is LNHDA and CDR2 is SQIVND (reference sequence). The V and J ends lost 9 bases and 2 bases, in that order; junction bases with no gene match: 9. The length of the CDR3 is 15 residues. The CDR3 here is CASRWRLAGTYEQYF. In DNA, the CDR3 is TGTGCCAGCAGGTGGAGACTAGCGGGGACCTACGAGCAGTACTTC.

The chain has TRBV15 and TRBJ1-4; 10 nucleotides agree with TRBD1. The germline gives CDR1 LNHNV, CDR2 YYDKDF (reference sequence). The V gene end was trimmed by 5 bases and the J gene end by 4 bases; junction bases not matched to a gene: 4. This CDR3 is 15 amino acids long. The CDR3 coding sequence is TGTGCCACCAGCTCCCGGACAGGGGGTAATGAAAAACTGTTTTTT. It encodes CATSSRTGGNEKLFF.

The rearrangement joins TRBV24-1 to TRBJ2-5; tentative D call: TRBD2 (6 bases). V was cut by 3 bases and J by 2 bases, with 12 bases left in between. This CDR3 region has 15 residues. The germline CDR1 and CDR2 sequences are KGHDR and SFDVKD. The CDR3 is CATSDPGTGQETQYF. The CDR3 region has the DNA TGTGCCACCAGTGATCCCGGGACTGGTCAAGAGACCCAGTACTTC.